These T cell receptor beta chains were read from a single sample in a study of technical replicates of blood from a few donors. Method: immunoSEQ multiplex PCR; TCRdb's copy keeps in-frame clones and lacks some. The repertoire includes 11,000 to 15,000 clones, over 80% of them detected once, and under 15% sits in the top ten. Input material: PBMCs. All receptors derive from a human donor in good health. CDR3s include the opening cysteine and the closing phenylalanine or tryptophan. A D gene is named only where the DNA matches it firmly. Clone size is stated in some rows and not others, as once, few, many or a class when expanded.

cdr3_nt: TGTGCCAGTAGTACTAGCGGGACAGCAGCTAACTATGGCTACACCTTC; cdr3_aa: CASSTSGTAANYGYTF; v_call: TRBV19; j_call: TRBJ1-2; clone_size: few; d_call: TRBD1
cdr3_nt: TGTGCCAGTAGTATAGTAGGGGGGAGGGGGAATGAGCAGTTCTTC; cdr3_aa: CASSIVGGRGNEQFF; v_call: TRBV19; j_call: TRBJ2-1; clone_size: -; d_call: -
cdr3_nt: TGTGCCAGCACCCCCCCGGTAGGGCGGGACCGGTCCGGGGAGCTGTTTTTT; cdr3_aa: CASTPPVGRDRSGELFF; v_call: TRBV11-2; j_call: TRBJ2-2; clone_size: once; d_call: -
cdr3_nt: TGCAGCGTAGCCGGGACTAGCGGGAGCGGCACCGGGGAGCTGTTTTTT; cdr3_aa: CSVAGTSGSGTGELFF; v_call: TRBV29-1; j_call: TRBJ2-2; clone_size: -; d_call: TRBD2
cdr3_nt: TGTGCCAGCAGTTGGGACAGGACGAACACTGAAGCTTTCTTT; cdr3_aa: CASSWDRTNTEAFF; v_call: TRBV27; j_call: TRBJ1-1; clone_size: few; d_call: TRBD1
cdr3_nt: TGCGCCAGCAGCCCCGGGACTAGCGGGAAGAACACCGGGGAGCTGTTTTTT; cdr3_aa: CASSPGTSGKNTGELFF; v_call: TRBV5-1; j_call: TRBJ2-2; clone_size: -; d_call: TRBD2
cdr3_nt: TGTGCCAGCAGCTTCGGTTGGGCAGAAGATTACAATGAGCAGTTCTTC; cdr3_aa: CASSFGWAEDYNEQFF; v_call: TRBV14; j_call: TRBJ2-1; clone_size: -; d_call: -
cdr3_nt: TGTGCCAGCAGACCTAGCGGGAGGGTTGTCACCGGGGAGCTGTTTTTT; cdr3_aa: CASRPSGRVVTGELFF; v_call: TRBV7-6; j_call: TRBJ2-2; clone_size: once; d_call: TRBD2
cdr3_nt: TGTGCCAGCAGCGACTCCCAGGGGGCCCACTTCGGATACAATGAGCAGTTCTTC; cdr3_aa: CASSDSQGAHFGYNEQFF; v_call: TRBV5-5; j_call: TRBJ2-1; clone_size: -; d_call: TRBD1
cdr3_nt: TGTGCCAGCAGCCTCCAGGGGGCCAGGCAGCCCCAGCATTTT; cdr3_aa: CASSLQGARQPQHF; v_call: TRBV27; j_call: TRBJ1-5; clone_size: -; d_call: TRBD1
cdr3_nt: TGTGCCAGCAGCTCAGGGTTGGTCAGCAATCAGCCCCAGCATTTT; cdr3_aa: CASSSGLVSNQPQHF; v_call: TRBV6-5; j_call: TRBJ1-5; clone_size: few; d_call: -
cdr3_nt: TGTGCCAGCAGTTTGGGGACTAGCGGGCCCGGGTACGAGCAGTACTTC; cdr3_aa: CASSLGTSGPGYEQYF; v_call: TRBV28; j_call: TRBJ2-7; clone_size: -; d_call: TRBD2
cdr3_nt: TGTGCCAGCTCACGGACAGGCGGACAGCCCCAGCATTTT; cdr3_aa: CASSRTGGQPQHF; v_call: TRBV18; j_call: TRBJ1-5; clone_size: once; d_call: TRBD1
cdr3_nt: TGTGCCCGACGGACTAGCGGGCGGACTAGCACAGATACGCAGTATTTT; cdr3_aa: CARRTSGRTSTDTQYF; v_call: TRBV2; j_call: TRBJ2-3; clone_size: -; d_call: TRBD2
cdr3_nt: TGTGCCAGCAACCTCGGGGGGGCTAACCAAGAGACCCAGTACTTC; cdr3_aa: CASNLGGANQETQYF; v_call: TRBV7-9; j_call: TRBJ2-5; clone_size: -; d_call: TRBD2
cdr3_nt: TGTGCCAGCAGCTTTGGACAGGGGCACCCCTACAATGAGCAGTTCTTC; cdr3_aa: CASSFGQGHPYNEQFF; v_call: TRBV7-9; j_call: TRBJ2-1; clone_size: -; d_call: TRBD1
cdr3_nt: TGTGCCAGCAGTTCCCCGACAGCCTATGGCTACACCTTC; cdr3_aa: CASSSPTAYGYTF; v_call: TRBV28; j_call: TRBJ1-2; clone_size: -; d_call: -
cdr3_nt: TGTGCCAGCAGCTTAGTACAACAGGGCTGGGATGGCTACACCTTC; cdr3_aa: CASSLVQQGWDGYTF; v_call: TRBV7-8; j_call: TRBJ1-2; clone_size: -; d_call: -
cdr3_nt: TGTGCCAGCAGTTATCCTAGCGAAGAGACCCAGTACTTC; cdr3_aa: CASSYPSEETQYF; v_call: TRBV6-6; j_call: TRBJ2-5; clone_size: -; d_call: -
cdr3_nt: TGTGCCAGCAGTTACTCTCCGGGACAGGTTGCTGGCTACACCTTC; cdr3_aa: CASSYSPGQVAGYTF; v_call: TRBV6-5; j_call: TRBJ1-2; clone_size: -; d_call: TRBD1
cdr3_nt: TGTGCCAGCTCACCAGCGAGCACAGATACGCAGTATTTT; cdr3_aa: CASSPASTDTQYF; v_call: TRBV18; j_call: TRBJ2-3; clone_size: few; d_call: -
cdr3_nt: TGTGCCAGCAGCTTAGATTCACTAGCGGGGGCCTCGGAAACCCAGTACTTC; cdr3_aa: CASSLDSLAGASETQYF; v_call: TRBV11-3; j_call: TRBJ2-5; clone_size: once; d_call: TRBD2
cdr3_nt: TGTGCCAGCAGCTCCGGAGGGAGCAGCTCCTACGAGCAGTACTTC; cdr3_aa: CASSSGGSSSYEQYF; v_call: TRBV6-5; j_call: TRBJ2-7; clone_size: -; d_call: -
cdr3_nt: TGTGCCAGCAGCCCGGGACAGGGGGCATTCGGGTACACTGAAGCTTTCTTT; cdr3_aa: CASSPGQGAFGYTEAFF; v_call: TRBV6-4; j_call: TRBJ1-1; clone_size: -; d_call: TRBD1
cdr3_nt: TGTGCCAGCAGTCCAGCTAGCTTCGCCGGGGAGCTGTTTTTT; cdr3_aa: CASSPASFAGELFF; v_call: TRBV6-4; j_call: TRBJ2-2; clone_size: -; d_call: -
cdr3_nt: TGTGCCAGCAGCTTCGCAGTAGCGCGCTTCTCCTACGAGCAGTACTTC; cdr3_aa: CASSFAVARFSYEQYF; v_call: TRBV5-5; j_call: TRBJ2-7; clone_size: -; d_call: -
cdr3_nt: TGTGCCAGTAGCCCTACCGGGAGGGCCGCGAATGAGCAGTTCTTC; cdr3_aa: CASSPTGRAANEQFF; v_call: TRBV19; j_call: TRBJ2-1; clone_size: few; d_call: TRBD2
cdr3_nt: TGTGCCAGCAGTTACGGGACTAGCCGGCCTAATGAGCAGTTCTTC; cdr3_aa: CASSYGTSRPNEQFF; v_call: TRBV14; j_call: TRBJ2-1; clone_size: -; d_call: TRBD2
cdr3_nt: TGTGCCAGCAGCTACAGGGGGTTGGGTGAGCAGTACTTC; cdr3_aa: CASSYRGLGEQYF; v_call: TRBV27; j_call: TRBJ2-7; clone_size: -; d_call: TRBD1
cdr3_nt: TGTGCCAGCAGCCGGGACACGACCCAGCATTTT; cdr3_aa: CASSRDTTQHF; v_call: TRBV7-9; j_call: TRBJ1-5; clone_size: -; d_call: -
cdr3_nt: TGTGCCAGCAGTGCTGGGACTAGCGGGAGCCACGAGCAGTACTTC; cdr3_aa: CASSAGTSGSHEQYF; v_call: TRBV6-1; j_call: TRBJ2-7; clone_size: -; d_call: TRBD2
cdr3_nt: TGTGCCAGCGGCTCGACGGCGGTTAGCTCCTACGAGCAGTACTTC; cdr3_aa: CASGSTAVSSYEQYF; v_call: TRBV27; j_call: TRBJ2-7; clone_size: once; d_call: -
cdr3_nt: TGCGCCAGCAGCCAATCGGGGAGGACATCCTACAATGAGCAGTTCTTC; cdr3_aa: CASSQSGRTSYNEQFF; v_call: TRBV4-1; j_call: TRBJ2-1; clone_size: -; d_call: -
cdr3_nt: TGTGCCAGCAGTTACGCTAGCGGGAGGAATGAGCAGTTCTTC; cdr3_aa: CASSYASGRNEQFF; v_call: TRBV6-5; j_call: TRBJ2-1; clone_size: -; d_call: TRBD2
cdr3_nt: TGTGCCAGCAGTTCCCCCTCAAATACAGGGTATGGCTACACCTTC; cdr3_aa: CASSSPSNTGYGYTF; v_call: TRBV28; j_call: TRBJ1-2; clone_size: -; d_call: -
cdr3_nt: TGCGCCAGCAGCCAAGGTATTCAGGGGAACACTGAAGCTTTCTTT; cdr3_aa: CASSQGIQGNTEAFF; v_call: TRBV4-1; j_call: TRBJ1-1; clone_size: -; d_call: -